This TCR beta chain comes out of a study of regulatory T cells in long-lasting Graves disease. Study at large: New Graves' disease cases had less than 3 months of antithyroid drugs.

Time point noted: newly diagnosed GD, antithyroid drugs for less than 3 months. TCR sequences were obtained from RNA taken from PBMCs. From germline, CDR1 is SGHRS and CDR2 YFSETQ. The CDR3 sequence is 16 residues long. V was clipped by 0 bases and J by 1 base, with 10 bases between them. Arm-PCR of CDR3 regions and iRepertoire HTBI primers were the basis on which TCR beta libraries were built. TCRdb reanalysed the multiplex PCR reads using MiXCR and keeps one entry per CDR3 protein. The sample comprises about 400,000 distinct CDR3 sequences, around 15% of which are singletons, and over 20% rests with the top ten. This clonotype was counted at least ten times. This same sample was also taken into another study, of T cells in Graves' hyperthyroidism and ophthalmopathy.

The V call is TRBV5-1, the J call TRBJ2-2, with D maybe TRBD1 (6 bases). This TCR was recovered from a young woman with Graves disease. The specimen was peripheral blood mononuclear cells (PBMCs), collected at new diagnosis, from a patient treated with antithyroid drugs. This CDR3 reads CASSLGQGLNTGELFF. CDR3 nucleotides: TGCGCCAGCAGCTTGGGGCAGGGGTTGAACACCGGGGAGCTGTTTTTT.